This T cell receptor beta chain was identified during a study of human T cells and chemical hapten exposure. Study details: Small volume differences among pooled libraries mainly caused per-sample TCR yield variation.

Via MiXCR, TCRdb re-called the RACE reads, giving one row per CDR3 protein. Among under 40,000 distinct CDR3 sequences listed, about 6.3% were seen once. Time point of the sample: patch test 1, 2 weeks after DPC sensitization. Treatment indicated: therapeutic diphenylcyclopropenone sensitization with weekly scalp DPC. Extraction yielded total RNA from whole blood (unfractionated). The CDR3 has 11 residues. The sequencing used whole blood, collected in connection with sensitization to the hapten diphenylcyclopropenone (DPC). V and J are TRBV21-1 and TRBJ2-7. TRBV21-1 counts as a pseudogene. The sequence was obtained from a woman in her 30s with alopecia areata. Some clones in this sample may be carry-over from other donors' samples. CDR3 bases: TGTGCCAGCACATCCAACGCCGACATGAACTTC. Amino acid sequence: CASTSNADMNF.